These T cell receptor beta chains were read from a single sample in a study of T cells in Graves' hyperthyroidism and ophthalmopathy. TCRdb re-analysed the multiplex PCR reads in MiXCR, keeping a single row per CDR3 protein. The sample has roughly 710,000 distinct CDR3 sequences, around a third seen once. Sequenced sample: blood. These receptors all come from a woman between 35 and 50 years old with Graves' hyperthyroidism. The CDR3 runs from the conserved cysteine through the conserved F or W. The order of the fields is D gene, J gene, V gene, clone size, CDR3 DNA, CDR3 protein. D genes are given only for firm matches. Clone size is stated in some rows and not others, as once, few, many or a class when expanded.

d_call: .
j_call: TRBJ1-1
v_call: TRBV9
clone_size: many
cdr3_nt: TGTGCCAGCAGCGTAGGTCATTACACTGAAGCTTTCTTT
cdr3_aa: CASSVGHYTEAFF

d_call: .
j_call: TRBJ2-7
v_call: TRBV7-2
clone_size: few
cdr3_nt: TGTGCCAGCCATTCCGTAGCCGGGGAGCAGTACTTC
cdr3_aa: CASHSVAGEQYF

d_call: .
j_call: TRBJ1-6
v_call: TRBV20-1
clone_size: many
cdr3_nt: TGCAGTGCTAGTGGTAGGGGTAATTCACCCCTCCACTTT
cdr3_aa: CSASGRGNSPLHF

d_call: TRBD2
j_call: TRBJ2-7
v_call: TRBV6-5
clone_size: .
cdr3_nt: TGTGCCAGCAGTTACTCCACTCCGGGACTAGCCTACGAGCAGTACTTC
cdr3_aa: CASSYSTPGLAYEQYF

d_call: .
j_call: TRBJ1-2
v_call: TRBV5-8
clone_size: few
cdr3_nt: TGTGCCAGCAGCATACTCCAGGGGCTTAACTATGGCTACACCTTC
cdr3_aa: CASSILQGLNYGYTF

d_call: .
j_call: TRBJ1-1
v_call: TRBV2
clone_size: many
cdr3_nt: TGTGCCAGCAGTGCCTTTGGACAGACCAACACTGAAGCTTTCTTT
cdr3_aa: CASSAFGQTNTEAFF

d_call: TRBD1
j_call: TRBJ1-2
v_call: TRBV27
clone_size: .
cdr3_nt: TGTGCCAGCAGTTTAACGGGACAGGGCTACACCTTC
cdr3_aa: CASSLTGQGYTF

d_call: TRBD1
j_call: TRBJ2-6
v_call: TRBV29-1
clone_size: .
cdr3_nt: TGCAGCGTGGAGGGACAGGGTGCCAACGTCCTGACTTTC
cdr3_aa: CSVEGQGANVLTF

d_call: TRBD1
j_call: TRBJ1-2
v_call: TRBV10-3
clone_size: .
cdr3_nt: TGTGCCAGCTCCCAATCGGACAGGGAGGGCTATGGCTACACCTTC
cdr3_aa: CASSQSDREGYGYTF

d_call: .
j_call: TRBJ1-5
v_call: TRBV28
clone_size: once
cdr3_nt: TGTGCCAGCAGTTTATTGTTCTGGGCGGGTCGGCCCCAGCATTTT
cdr3_aa: CASSLLFWAGRPQHF

d_call: TRBD2
j_call: TRBJ2-2
v_call: TRBV6-5
clone_size: few
cdr3_nt: TGTGCCACCACGGGGGGTTTGGGGGAGCTGTTTTTT
cdr3_aa: CATTGGLGELFF

d_call: .
j_call: TRBJ1-2
v_call: TRBV20-1
clone_size: few
cdr3_nt: TGCAGTGCTAGAGATCGGGACGCGTGGGTCTACACCTTC
cdr3_aa: CSARDRDAWVYTF

d_call: .
j_call: TRBJ1-2
v_call: TRBV10-3
clone_size: few
cdr3_nt: TGTGCCATCAGTGAGGAACGGGGGGGCTATGGCTACACCTTC
cdr3_aa: CAISEERGGYGYTF

d_call: .
j_call: TRBJ1-2
v_call: TRBV15
clone_size: many
cdr3_nt: TGTGCCACCAGCAGAGATTCAAGGAGGGAAGTTGGCTACACCTTC
cdr3_aa: CATSRDSRREVGYTF

d_call: .
j_call: TRBJ1-6
v_call: TRBV2
clone_size: .
cdr3_nt: TGTGCCAGCAGTGATGAGGGATTAGGTTCACCCCTCCACTTT
cdr3_aa: CASSDEGLGSPLHF

d_call: .
j_call: TRBJ2-6
v_call: TRBV6-1
clone_size: .
cdr3_nt: TGTGCCAGCGAGAGACAGGACGGCTCTGGGGCCAACGTCCTGACTTTC
cdr3_aa: CASERQDGSGANVLTF

d_call: .
j_call: TRBJ1-5
v_call: TRBV6-6
clone_size: few
cdr3_nt: TGTGCCAGCAGACGCGTGGCAGAAGGAAATCAGCCCCAGCATTTT
cdr3_aa: CASRRVAEGNQPQHF

d_call: TRBD1
j_call: TRBJ1-1
v_call: TRBV29-1
clone_size: many
cdr3_nt: TGCAGCGTCGCCGCGGACAGGGAGAACTCTGAAGCTTTCTTT
cdr3_aa: CSVAADRENSEAFF

d_call: .
j_call: TRBJ2-7
v_call: TRBV19
clone_size: .
cdr3_nt: TGTGCCAGCACCCAGGAGGGAGGCGAGCAGTACTTC
cdr3_aa: CASTQEGGEQYF

d_call: .
j_call: TRBJ1-5
v_call: TRBV4-2
clone_size: many
cdr3_nt: TGTGCCAGCAGCCAAGACAGATTCTATGGCAATCAGCCCCAGCATTTT
cdr3_aa: CASSQDRFYGNQPQHF

d_call: .
j_call: TRBJ2-2
v_call: TRBV7-9
clone_size: few
cdr3_nt: TGTGCCCCACAGACTTGGAACACCGGGGAGCTGTTTTTT
cdr3_aa: CAPQTWNTGELFF

d_call: TRBD1
j_call: TRBJ1-4
v_call: TRBV7-2
clone_size: .
cdr3_nt: TGTGCCAGCAGCTTAGGTGGGACAGGGAACGAAAAACTGTTTTTT
cdr3_aa: CASSLGGTGNEKLFF

d_call: .
j_call: TRBJ1-6
v_call: TRBV14
clone_size: .
cdr3_nt: TGTGCCAGCAGCAAATGGGACCTACGAGGCCCGAATTCACCCCTCCACTTT
cdr3_aa: CASSKWDLRGPNSPLHF

d_call: .
j_call: TRBJ2-7
v_call: TRBV6-5
clone_size: .
cdr3_nt: TGTGCCAGCAGTACAGAAGAACTTTTCTCCTACGAGCAGTACTTC
cdr3_aa: CASSTEELFSYEQYF

d_call: .
j_call: TRBJ1-2
v_call: TRBV11-3
clone_size: many
cdr3_nt: TGTGCCAGCAGCCAGACGGCCCTTGGCGGGGGCTACACCTTC
cdr3_aa: CASSQTALGGGYTF

d_call: .
j_call: TRBJ1-5
v_call: TRBV20-1
clone_size: .
cdr3_nt: TGCAGTGCTAGATCGCCCGGGGGCGGTATCCAGTCCCAGCATTTT
cdr3_aa: CSARSPGGGIQSQHF

d_call: TRBD2
j_call: TRBJ2-3
v_call: TRBV25-1
clone_size: .
cdr3_nt: TGTGCCAGCAGGCCGGGGGGGTTTAATGGAGATACGCAGTATTTT
cdr3_aa: CASRPGGFNGDTQYF

d_call: .
j_call: TRBJ2-7
v_call: TRBV6-2/TRBV6-3
clone_size: .
cdr3_nt: TGTGCCAGTAGAAACGGGGGCGAGCAGTACTTC
cdr3_aa: CASRNGGEQYF

d_call: TRBD1
j_call: TRBJ1-1
v_call: TRBV7-8
clone_size: many
cdr3_nt: TGTGCCAGCAGCCCGGACAGGGTCTACACTGAAGCTTTCTTT
cdr3_aa: CASSPDRVYTEAFF

d_call: .
j_call: TRBJ1-1
v_call: TRBV6-5
clone_size: few
cdr3_nt: TGTGCCAGCAGTTACTCCCAGACAGGACGCACTGAAGCTTTCTTT
cdr3_aa: CASSYSQTGRTEAFF

d_call: .
j_call: TRBJ1-2
v_call: TRBV6-4
clone_size: .
cdr3_nt: TGTGCCAGCAGTGACGGGCAGCGCAACTATGGCTACACCTTC
cdr3_aa: CASSDGQRNYGYTF

d_call: .
j_call: TRBJ1-5
v_call: TRBV10-3
clone_size: .
cdr3_nt: TGTGCCATCAGTGAGTCGACTAGCGGGAGTGAGACCCAGCATTTT
cdr3_aa: CAISESTSGSETQHF

d_call: .
j_call: TRBJ1-2
v_call: TRBV6-5
clone_size: .
cdr3_nt: TGTGCCAGCAGTTACGCCGTCCAAACAGTGCTCTATGGCTACACCTTC
cdr3_aa: CASSYAVQTVLYGYTF

d_call: TRBD1
j_call: TRBJ2-2
v_call: TRBV24-1
clone_size: many
cdr3_nt: TGTGCCACCGGCGGACAGGGGGAGGGCGGGGAGCTGTTTTTT
cdr3_aa: CATGGQGEGGELFF

d_call: .
j_call: TRBJ2-5
v_call: TRBV10-2
clone_size: .
cdr3_nt: TGTGCCAGCAGGTTCGGGGCAGGGAAGGAGACCCAGTACTTC
cdr3_aa: CASRFGAGKETQYF

d_call: TRBD1
j_call: TRBJ1-4
v_call: TRBV6-5
clone_size: .
cdr3_nt: TGTGCCAGCAGCGCGACAGGGGATGGCAATGAAAAACTGTTTTTT
cdr3_aa: CASSATGDGNEKLFF

d_call: TRBD2
j_call: TRBJ2-3
v_call: TRBV29-1
clone_size: few
cdr3_nt: TGCAGCGTCGGGGGACTAGCGGGGAGCACAGATACGCAGTATTTT
cdr3_aa: CSVGGLAGSTDTQYF

d_call: .
j_call: TRBJ1-1
v_call: TRBV20-1
clone_size: few
cdr3_nt: TGCAGTGCTAGAGATCCACTTTCCTGGACTGAAGTTTTCTTT
cdr3_aa: CSARDPLSWTEVFF

d_call: .
j_call: TRBJ2-7
v_call: TRBV6-6
clone_size: .
cdr3_nt: TGTGCCAGCAGCGAAGGGGGCGGGAGGCACGAGCAGTACTTC
cdr3_aa: CASSEGGGRHEQYF

d_call: .
j_call: TRBJ1-3
v_call: TRBV6-5
clone_size: many
cdr3_nt: TGTGCCAGCAGTTCGGACATTTCTGGAAACACCATATATTTT
cdr3_aa: CASSSDISGNTIYF

d_call: .
j_call: TRBJ2-7
v_call: TRBV4-1
clone_size: few
cdr3_nt: TGCGCCAGCAGCCAGGTGGCGGGGAGACTCTACGAGCAGTACTTC
cdr3_aa: CASSQVAGRLYEQYF

d_call: .
j_call: TRBJ1-6
v_call: TRBV25-1
clone_size: many
cdr3_nt: TGTGCCAGCAGTGAAACCATTAATTCACCCCTCCACTTT
cdr3_aa: CASSETINSPLHF

d_call: TRBD2
j_call: TRBJ2-3
v_call: TRBV10-3
clone_size: few
cdr3_nt: TGTGCCATCAGTGACCAAGTAGGAACTAGCGGGAACTTAGGGGTAGATACGCAGTATTTT
cdr3_aa: CAISDQVGTSGNLGVDTQYF

d_call: TRBD2
j_call: TRBJ2-7
v_call: TRBV10-3
clone_size: few
cdr3_nt: TGTGCCATCGAGGCTAGCGGGAACTACGAGCAGTACTTC
cdr3_aa: CAIEASGNYEQYF

d_call: .
j_call: TRBJ1-2
v_call: TRBV10-3
clone_size: many
cdr3_nt: TGTGCCATCAGTGAGGGGGTTAACTATGGCTACACCTTC
cdr3_aa: CAISEGVNYGYTF

d_call: .
j_call: TRBJ1-2
v_call: TRBV6-5
clone_size: few
cdr3_nt: TGTGCCAGCAGTGAAGGGCAGGCCTATGGCTACACCTTC
cdr3_aa: CASSEGQAYGYTF

d_call: .
j_call: TRBJ2-7
v_call: TRBV6-6
clone_size: .
cdr3_nt: TGTGCCAGCAGTGACGACAACTACGAGCAGTACTTC
cdr3_aa: CASSDDNYEQYF

d_call: .
j_call: TRBJ2-7
v_call: TRBV3-1
clone_size: few
cdr3_nt: TGTGCCAGCAGCCAAGATCTTCGCGAGCAGTACTTC
cdr3_aa: CASSQDLREQYF

d_call: .
j_call: TRBJ2-7
v_call: TRBV12-2
clone_size: .
cdr3_nt: TGTGCAAGTCGCTTACCTGGGACTAGCAACGAGCAGTACTTC
cdr3_aa: CASRLPGTSNEQYF

d_call: .
j_call: TRBJ1-1
v_call: TRBV20-1
clone_size: .
cdr3_nt: TGCAGTGCTAGTCTAGCGGGACCGGTGAACACTGAAGCTTTCTTT
cdr3_aa: CSASLAGPVNTEAFF

d_call: TRBD1
j_call: TRBJ2-5
v_call: TRBV2
clone_size: many
cdr3_nt: TGTGCCAGCAGTGAGAAGGGGGCATACGAGACCCAGTACTTC
cdr3_aa: CASSEKGAYETQYF

d_call: .
j_call: TRBJ1-2
v_call: TRBV29-1
clone_size: many
cdr3_nt: TGCAGCTCGTATTCGGGCACTAACTATGGCTACACCTTC
cdr3_aa: CSSYSGTNYGYTF

d_call: .
j_call: TRBJ1-1
v_call: TRBV20-1
clone_size: few
cdr3_nt: TGCAGTGCTAGTGGGGGGGCTGGGAACACTGAAGCTTTCTTT
cdr3_aa: CSASGGAGNTEAFF

d_call: .
j_call: TRBJ2-5
v_call: TRBV25-1
clone_size: .
cdr3_nt: TGTGCCAGCAGTGAATATTTCAGGGAAGGACAAGAGACCCAGTACTTC
cdr3_aa: CASSEYFREGQETQYF

d_call: .
j_call: TRBJ2-5
v_call: TRBV9
clone_size: .
cdr3_nt: TGTGCCAGCAGCCCTAGACCACAGGGTAAAGAGACCCAGTACTTC
cdr3_aa: CASSPRPQGKETQYF